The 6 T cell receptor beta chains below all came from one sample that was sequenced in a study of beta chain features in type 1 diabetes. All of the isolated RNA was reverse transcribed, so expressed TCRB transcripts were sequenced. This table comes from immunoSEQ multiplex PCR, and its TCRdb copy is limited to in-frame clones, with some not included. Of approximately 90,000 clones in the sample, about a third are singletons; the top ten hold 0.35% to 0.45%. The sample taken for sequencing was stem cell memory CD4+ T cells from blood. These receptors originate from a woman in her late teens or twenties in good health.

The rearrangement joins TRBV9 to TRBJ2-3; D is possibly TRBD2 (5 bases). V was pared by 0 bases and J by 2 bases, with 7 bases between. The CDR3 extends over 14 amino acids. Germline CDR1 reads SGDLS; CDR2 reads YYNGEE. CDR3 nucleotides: TGTGCCAGCAGCGTAGAGACTATCACAGATACGCAGTATTTT. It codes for CASSVETITDTQYF.

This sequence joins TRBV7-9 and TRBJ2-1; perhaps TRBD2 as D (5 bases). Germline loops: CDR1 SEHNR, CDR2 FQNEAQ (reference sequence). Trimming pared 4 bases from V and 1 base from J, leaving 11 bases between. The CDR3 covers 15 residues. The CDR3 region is CASSYSGQSYNEQFF. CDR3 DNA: TGTGCCAGCAGCTACAGCGGTCAATCCTACAATGAGCAGTTCTTC. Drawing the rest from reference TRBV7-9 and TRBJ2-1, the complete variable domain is DTGVSQNPRHKITKRGQNVTFRCDPISEHNRLYWYRQTLGQGPEFLTYFQNEAQLEKSRLLSDRFSAERPKGSFSTLEIQRTEQGDSAMYLCASSYSGQSYNEQFFGPGTRLTVL.

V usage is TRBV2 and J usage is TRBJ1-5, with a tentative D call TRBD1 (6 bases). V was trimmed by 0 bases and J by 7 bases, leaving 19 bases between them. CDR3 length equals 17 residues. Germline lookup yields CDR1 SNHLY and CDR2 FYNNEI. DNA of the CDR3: TGTGCCAGCAGTGAAGCAAGAGGGGGAGGGGACTACCAGCCCCAGCATTTT. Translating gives CASSEARGGGDYQPQHF.

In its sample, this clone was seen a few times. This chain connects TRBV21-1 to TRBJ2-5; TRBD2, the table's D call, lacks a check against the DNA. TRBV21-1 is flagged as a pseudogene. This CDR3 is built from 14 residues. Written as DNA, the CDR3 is TGTGCCAGCAGCACCGGCGACTGGAAAGAGACCCAGTACTTC. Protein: CASSTGDWKETQYF.

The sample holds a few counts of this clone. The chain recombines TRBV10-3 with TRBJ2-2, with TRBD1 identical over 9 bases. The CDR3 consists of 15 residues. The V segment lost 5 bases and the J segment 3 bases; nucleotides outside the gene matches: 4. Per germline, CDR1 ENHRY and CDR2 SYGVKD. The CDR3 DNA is TGTGCCATCAGTCTCGGGACAGGGCACACCGGGGAGCTGTTTTTT. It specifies CAISLGTGHTGELFF.

The CDR3 bases are TGTGCCTGGAGTGTACAGCGGGGGACAGCTCACTCTGGGGCCAACGTCCTGACTTTC. Protein: CAWSVQRGTAHSGANVLTF. The V and J genes are TRBV30 and TRBJ2-6; possible D gene TRBD2, 8 bases. V lost 0 bases to trimming and J lost 0 bases, with 18 bases between them. Germline V lookup: CDR1 GTSNPN, CDR2 SVGIG (reference sequence). This CDR3 has 19 residues.